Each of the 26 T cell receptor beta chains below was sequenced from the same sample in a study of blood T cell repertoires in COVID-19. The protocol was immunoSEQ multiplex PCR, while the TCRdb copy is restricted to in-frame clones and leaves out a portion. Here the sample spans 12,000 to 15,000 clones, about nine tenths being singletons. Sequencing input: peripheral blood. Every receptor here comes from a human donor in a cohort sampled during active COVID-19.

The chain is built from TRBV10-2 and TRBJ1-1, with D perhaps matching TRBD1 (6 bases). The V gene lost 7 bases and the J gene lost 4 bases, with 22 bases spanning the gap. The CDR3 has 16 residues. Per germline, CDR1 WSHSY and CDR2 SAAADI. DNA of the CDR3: TGCGCCAGCACGGACAGCCTAGGAGTTTTTGGCACTGAAGCTTTCTTT. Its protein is CASTDSLGVFGTEAFF.

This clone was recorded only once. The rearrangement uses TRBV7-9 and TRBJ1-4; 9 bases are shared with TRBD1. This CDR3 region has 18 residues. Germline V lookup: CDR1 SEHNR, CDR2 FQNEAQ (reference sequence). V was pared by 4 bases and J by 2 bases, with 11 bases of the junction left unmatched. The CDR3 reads CASSSHYMGQGTNEKLFF. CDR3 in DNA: TGTGCCAGCAGCTCACATTATATGGGACAGGGCACTAATGAAAAACTGTTTTTT.

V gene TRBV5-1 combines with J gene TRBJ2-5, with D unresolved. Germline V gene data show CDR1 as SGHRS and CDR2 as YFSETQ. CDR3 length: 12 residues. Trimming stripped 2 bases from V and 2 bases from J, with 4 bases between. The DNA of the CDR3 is TGCGCCAGCAGCTTACAGCAAGAGACCCAGTACTTC. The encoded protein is CASSLQQETQYF.

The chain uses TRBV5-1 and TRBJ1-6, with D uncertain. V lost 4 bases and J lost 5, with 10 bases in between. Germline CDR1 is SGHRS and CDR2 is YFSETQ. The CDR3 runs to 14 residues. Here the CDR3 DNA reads TGCGCCAGCAGCCTCGGGAGTAATAATTCACCCCTCCACTTT. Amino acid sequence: CASSLGSNNSPLHF.

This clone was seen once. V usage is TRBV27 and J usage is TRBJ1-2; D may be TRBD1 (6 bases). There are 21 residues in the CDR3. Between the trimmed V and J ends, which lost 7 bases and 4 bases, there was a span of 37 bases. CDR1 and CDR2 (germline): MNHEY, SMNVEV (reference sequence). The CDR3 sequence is CASTSLLRGSGDRQDPYGYTF. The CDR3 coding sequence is TGTGCCAGCACCAGTTTGCTTAGGGGGTCAGGGGACCGCCAGGATCCCTATGGCTACACCTTC.

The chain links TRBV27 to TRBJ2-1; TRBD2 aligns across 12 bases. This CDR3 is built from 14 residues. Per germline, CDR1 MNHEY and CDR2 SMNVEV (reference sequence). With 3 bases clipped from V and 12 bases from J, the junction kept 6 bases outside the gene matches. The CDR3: CASSFASGRAGQFF. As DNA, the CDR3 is TGTGCCAGCAGTTTCGCTAGCGGGAGGGCCGGGCAGTTCTTC.

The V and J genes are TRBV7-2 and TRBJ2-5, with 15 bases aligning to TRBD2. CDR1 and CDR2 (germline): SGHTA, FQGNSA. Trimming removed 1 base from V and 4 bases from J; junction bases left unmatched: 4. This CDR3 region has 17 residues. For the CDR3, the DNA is TGTGCCAGCAGCTTAGGGGGACTAGCGGGAGGCGGAGAGACCCAGTACTTC. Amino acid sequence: CASSLGGLAGGGETQYF.

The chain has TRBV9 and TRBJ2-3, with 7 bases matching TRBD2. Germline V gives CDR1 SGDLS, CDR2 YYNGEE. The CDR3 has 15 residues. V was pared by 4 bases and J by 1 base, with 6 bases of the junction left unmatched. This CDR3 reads CASSLASGGTDTQYF. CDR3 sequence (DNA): TGTGCCAGCAGCCTAGCTAGCGGAGGCACAGATACGCAGTATTTT.

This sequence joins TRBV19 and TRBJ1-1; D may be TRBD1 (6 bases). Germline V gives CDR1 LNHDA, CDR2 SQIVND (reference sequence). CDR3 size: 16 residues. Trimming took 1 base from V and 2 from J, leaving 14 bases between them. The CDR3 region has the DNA TGTGCCAGTAGTATAGGGCCCCGGGGGGCCAACACTGAAGCTTTCTTT. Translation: CASSIGPRGANTEAFF.

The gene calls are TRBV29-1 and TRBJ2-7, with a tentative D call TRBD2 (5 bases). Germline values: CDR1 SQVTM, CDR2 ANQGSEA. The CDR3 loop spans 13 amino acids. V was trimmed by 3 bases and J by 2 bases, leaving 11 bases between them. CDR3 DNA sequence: TGCAGCGTTGATCGGGGAGACACCTACGAGCAGTACTTC. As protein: CSVDRGDTYEQYF.

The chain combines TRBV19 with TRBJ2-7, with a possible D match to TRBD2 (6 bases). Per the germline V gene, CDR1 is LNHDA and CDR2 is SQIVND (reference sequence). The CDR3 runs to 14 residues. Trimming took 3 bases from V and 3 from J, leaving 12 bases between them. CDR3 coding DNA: TGTGCCAGTAGTATGCCCGGGACTCACTACGAGCAGTACTTC. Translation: CASSMPGTHYEQYF. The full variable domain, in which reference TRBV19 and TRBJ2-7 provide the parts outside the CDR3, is DGGITQSPKYLFRKEGQNVTLSCEQNLNHDAMYWYRQDPGQGLRLIYYSQIVNDFQKGDIAEGYSVSREKKESFPLTVTSAQKNPTAFYLCASSMPGTHYEQYFGPGTRLTVT.

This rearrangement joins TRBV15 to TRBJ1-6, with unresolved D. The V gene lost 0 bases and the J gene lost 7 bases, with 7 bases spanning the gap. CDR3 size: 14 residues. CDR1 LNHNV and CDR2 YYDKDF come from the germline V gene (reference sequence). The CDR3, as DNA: TGTGCCACCAGCAGAGATCACGGGAATTCACCCCTCCACTTT. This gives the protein CATSRDHGNSPLHF.

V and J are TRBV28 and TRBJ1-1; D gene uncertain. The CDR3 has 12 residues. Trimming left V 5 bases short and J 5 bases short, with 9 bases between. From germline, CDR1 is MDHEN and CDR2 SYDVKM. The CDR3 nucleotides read TGTGCCAGCAGTCAGACATTTACTGAAGCTTTCTTT. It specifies CASSQTFTEAFF.

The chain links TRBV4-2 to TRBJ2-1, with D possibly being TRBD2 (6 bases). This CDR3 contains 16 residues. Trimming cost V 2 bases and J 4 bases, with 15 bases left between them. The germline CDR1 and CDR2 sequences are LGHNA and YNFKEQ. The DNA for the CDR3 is TGTGCCAGCAGCCAATCACTTACCGGGAGTTACAATGAGCAGTTCTTC. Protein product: CASSQSLTGSYNEQFF.

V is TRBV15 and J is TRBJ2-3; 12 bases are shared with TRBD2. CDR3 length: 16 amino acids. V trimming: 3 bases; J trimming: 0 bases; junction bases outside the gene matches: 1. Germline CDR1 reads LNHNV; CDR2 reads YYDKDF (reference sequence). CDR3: CATSSGLAGSTDTQYF. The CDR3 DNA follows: TGTGCCACCAGCAGTGGACTAGCGGGGAGCACAGATACGCAGTATTTT.

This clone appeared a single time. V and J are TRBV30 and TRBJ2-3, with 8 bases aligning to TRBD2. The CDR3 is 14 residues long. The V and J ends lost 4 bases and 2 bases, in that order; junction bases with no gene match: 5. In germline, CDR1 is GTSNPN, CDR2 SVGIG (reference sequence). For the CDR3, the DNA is TGTGCCTGGAATCCCGGGAGGGCCACAGATACGCAGTATTTT. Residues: CAWNPGRATDTQYF.

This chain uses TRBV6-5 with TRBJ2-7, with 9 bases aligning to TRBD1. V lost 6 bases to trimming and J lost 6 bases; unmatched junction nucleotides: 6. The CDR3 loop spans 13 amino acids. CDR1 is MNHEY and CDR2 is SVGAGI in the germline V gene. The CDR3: CASRRGQGAEQYF. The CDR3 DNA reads TGTGCCAGCAGACGGGGACAGGGAGCCGAGCAGTACTTC.

For the CDR3, the DNA is TGCGCCAGCAGCCAGTTAGGGGGCCGCTATGGCTACACCTTC. Residues: CASSQLGGRYGYTF. The chain employs TRBV4-1 and TRBJ1-2, with 7 nucleotides matching TRBD1. V lost 3 bases to trimming and J lost 4 bases; unmatched junction nucleotides: 5. The CDR3 consists of 14 residues. Germline assignment: CDR1 MGHRA and CDR2 YSYEKL.

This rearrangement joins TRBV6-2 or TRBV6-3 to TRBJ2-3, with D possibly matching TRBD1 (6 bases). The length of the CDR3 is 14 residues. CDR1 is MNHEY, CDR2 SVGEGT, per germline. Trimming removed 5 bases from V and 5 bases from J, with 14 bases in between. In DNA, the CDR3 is TGTGCCAGCAGTCCCAGTGGGGGCATAGATACGCAGTATTTT. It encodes CASSPSGGIDTQYF.

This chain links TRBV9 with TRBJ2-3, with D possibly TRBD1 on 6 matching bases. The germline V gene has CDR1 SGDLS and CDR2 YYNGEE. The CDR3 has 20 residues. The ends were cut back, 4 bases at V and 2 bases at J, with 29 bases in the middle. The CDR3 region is CASSKYPQAPTGHITDTQYF. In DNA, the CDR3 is TGTGCCAGCAGCAAATACCCTCAAGCCCCAACGGGACATATCACAGATACGCAGTATTTT.

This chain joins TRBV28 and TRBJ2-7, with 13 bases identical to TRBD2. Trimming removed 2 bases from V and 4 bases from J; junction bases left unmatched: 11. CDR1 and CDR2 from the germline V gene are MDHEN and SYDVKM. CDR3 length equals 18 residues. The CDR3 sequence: CASSLRLAGGAGLYEQYF. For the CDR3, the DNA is TGTGCCAGCAGTTTAAGACTAGCGGGAGGTGCGGGGCTGTACGAGCAGTACTTC.

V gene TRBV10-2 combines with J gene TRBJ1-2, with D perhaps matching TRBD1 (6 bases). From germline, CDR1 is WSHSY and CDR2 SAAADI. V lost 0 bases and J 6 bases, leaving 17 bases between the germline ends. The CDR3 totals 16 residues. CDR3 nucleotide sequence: TGCGCCAGCAGTGAGTCGATTTACAGGGTAGTCAATGGCTACACCTTC. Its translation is CASSESIYRVVNGYTF.

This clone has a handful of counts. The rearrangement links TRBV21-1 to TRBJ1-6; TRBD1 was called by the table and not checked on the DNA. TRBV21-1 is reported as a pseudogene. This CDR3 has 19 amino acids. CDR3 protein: CASSKRTVQGRSYNSPLHF. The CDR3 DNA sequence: TGTGCCAGCAGCAAACGAACCGTTCAGGGGAGATCCTATAATTCACCCCTCCACTTT.

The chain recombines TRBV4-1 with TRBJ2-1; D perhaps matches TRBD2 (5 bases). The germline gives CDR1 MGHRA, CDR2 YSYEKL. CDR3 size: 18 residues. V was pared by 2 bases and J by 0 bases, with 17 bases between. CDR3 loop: CASSQLPGGGSSYNEQFF. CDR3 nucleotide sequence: TGCGCCAGCAGCCAATTACCGGGTGGAGGAAGCTCCTACAATGAGCAGTTCTTC.

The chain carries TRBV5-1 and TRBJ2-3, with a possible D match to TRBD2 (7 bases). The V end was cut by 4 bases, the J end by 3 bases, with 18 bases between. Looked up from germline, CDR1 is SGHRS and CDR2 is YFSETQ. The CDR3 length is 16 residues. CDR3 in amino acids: CASSPWGGPSTDTQYF. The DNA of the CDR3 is TGCGCCAGCAGCCCCTGGGGGGGCCCCAGTACAGATACGCAGTATTTT.

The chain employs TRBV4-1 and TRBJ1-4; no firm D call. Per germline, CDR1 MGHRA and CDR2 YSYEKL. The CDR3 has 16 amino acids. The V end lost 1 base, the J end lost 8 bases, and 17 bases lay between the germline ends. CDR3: CASSQAPARTREKLFF. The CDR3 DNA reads TGCGCCAGCAGCCAAGCGCCAGCTAGAACCAGAGAAAAACTGTTTTTT.